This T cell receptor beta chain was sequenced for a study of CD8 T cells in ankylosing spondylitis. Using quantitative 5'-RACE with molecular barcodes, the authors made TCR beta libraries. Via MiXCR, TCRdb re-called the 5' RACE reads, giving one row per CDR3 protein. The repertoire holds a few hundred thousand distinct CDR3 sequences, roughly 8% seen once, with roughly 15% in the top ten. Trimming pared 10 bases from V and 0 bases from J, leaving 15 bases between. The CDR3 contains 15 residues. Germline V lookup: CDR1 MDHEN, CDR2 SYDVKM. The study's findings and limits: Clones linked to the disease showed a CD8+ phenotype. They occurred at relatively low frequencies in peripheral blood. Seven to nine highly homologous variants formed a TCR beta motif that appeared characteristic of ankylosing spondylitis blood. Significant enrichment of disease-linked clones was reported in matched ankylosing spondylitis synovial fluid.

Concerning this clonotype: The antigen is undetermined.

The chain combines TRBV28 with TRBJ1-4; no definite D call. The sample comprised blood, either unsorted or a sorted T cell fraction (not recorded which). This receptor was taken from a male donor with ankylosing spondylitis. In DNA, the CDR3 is TGTGCCACCAGCCGGACGGTTGCAACTAATGAAAAACTGTTTTTT. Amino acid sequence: CATSRTVATNEKLFF.